A single sample is the source of the 22 T cell receptor beta chains below, sequenced in a study of regulatory T cells in long-lasting Graves disease. In building TCR beta libraries, iRepertoire HTBI primers were used together with Arm-PCR of CDR3 regions. TCRdb re-called the multiplex PCR reads through MiXCR, storing one row per CDR3 protein. The sample yields hundreds of thousands of distinct CDR3 sequences, 20% to 25% seen once. Time point reported: persistent/refractory GD, antithyroid drugs over 5 years with positive TRAb. Generation of the TCR library employed RNA extracted from PBMCs. Sequencing used peripheral blood mononuclear cells (PBMCs), obtained when the disease was refractory, from a patient treated with antithyroid drugs. The receptors were gathered from a female donor with Graves disease.

Remarks on this clonotype: Sequence at one end of the junction differs from germline and may be a read error. This rearrangement joins TRBV7-3 to TRBJ2-7; tentatively, D is TRBD2 (6 bases). Germline CDR1 SGHTA, CDR2 FQGTGA. CDR3 length: 15 residues. The DNA of the CDR3 is TGTGCCAGCAGCCCCCCGACTAGATACTCCTACGAGCAGCACTTC. Translating it yields CASSPPTRYSYEQHF.

The V gene is TRBV10-1, the J gene TRBJ1-3; no definite D call. The CDR3 contains 15 residues. Germline CDR1 reads WNHNN; CDR2 reads SYGVQD (reference sequence). V lost 2 bases and J lost 4, with 12 bases in between. CDR3 residues: CASSERETSGNTIYF. In DNA, the CDR3 is TGCGCCAGCAGTGAGAGGGAGACTTCGGGAAACACCATATATTTT.

This clonotype was seen repeatedly, ten times or more. The chain joins TRBV12-3 or TRBV12-4 to TRBJ1-1, with a weak D call TRBD1 (5 bases). The CDR3 is 17 amino acids. Trimming removed 3 bases from V and 0 bases from J, with 17 bases in between. This chain's CDR3 is CASSFPRGQGLNTEAFF. The CDR3 DNA reads as TGTGCCAGCAGTTTTCCCCGAGGCCAGGGATTGAACACTGAAGCTTTCTTT.

CDR3 coding DNA: TGTGCCAGCAGGCGTACAGGGGGTTTACAGCCCCAGCATTTT. Encoded protein: CASRRTGGLQPQHF. The V call is TRBV7-2, the J call TRBJ1-5, with 8 bases aligning to TRBD1. This CDR3 has 14 residues. J lost 7 bases, V lost 6 bases, and 8 bases had no gene match. Per germline, CDR1 SGHTA and CDR2 FQGNSA.

There are many counts of this clonotype. The chain joins TRBV6-1 to TRBJ2-7; D ambiguous. The germline CDR1 and CDR2 sequences are MNHNS and SASEGT. V gave up 4 bases and J gave up 1 base, with 14 bases separating them. CDR3 size: 15 residues. The CDR3 DNA reads as TGTGCCAGCAGTGGACATAGCTATGAATCCTACGAGCAGTACTTC. It codes for CASSGHSYESYEQYF.

In the case of this clonotype: A single base separates this from a much larger clone, so it may be a read error. The rearrangement links TRBV6-5 to TRBJ2-7, with TRBD1 matching over 10 bases. Germline V gives CDR1 MNHEY, CDR2 SVGAGI. The length of the CDR3 is 15 residues. The CDR3 loop is CASSLPLTGGYEQHF. The CDR3, as DNA: TGTGCCAGCAGTTTACCCCTGACAGGGGGCTACGAGCAGCACTTC.

This clonotype was seen more than once but under ten times. The V and J genes are TRBV28 and TRBJ2-3; perhaps TRBD1 as D (6 bases). The CDR3 spans 16 residues. V lost 5 bases, J lost 0 bases, and 15 bases lay in between. Germline values: CDR1 MDHEN, CDR2 SYDVKM. The CDR3 DNA sequence: TGTGCCAGCAGTCCCCAGACAGGATCCAGCACAGATACGCAGTATTTT. Amino acid sequence: CASSPQTGSSTDTQYF.

The chain is built from TRBV10-3 and TRBJ2-5; tentative D call: TRBD2 (6 bases). Germline assignment: CDR1 ENHRY and CDR2 SYGVKD. Trimming pared 5 bases from V and 5 bases from J, leaving 21 bases between. The CDR3 is 16 residues long. The DNA of the CDR3 is TGTGCCATCAGTACCTCTTTGGCGGGGCTGTATGAGACCCAGTACTTC. This gives the protein CAISTSLAGLYETQYF.

This clonotype turned up a few times. The chain couples TRBV6-5 to TRBJ2-6; D gene ambiguous. V dropped 0 bases and J dropped 1 base, with 7 bases sitting between them. The CDR3 runs 16 residues. Germline V CDR1 and CDR2: MNHEY, SVGAGI. DNA for the CDR3: TGTGCCAGCAGTTACTCCCTCAGGTCTGGGGCCAACGTCCTGACTTTC. Its translation is CASSYSLRSGANVLTF.

This clonotype has ten or more counts. The chain employs TRBV6-1 and TRBJ1-1; D unclear. The CDR3 sequence is 15 residues long. Germline lookup yields CDR1 MNHNS and CDR2 SASEGT. Trimming shortened V by 10 bases and J by 1 base, and 19 bases separated the two germline ends. The chain's CDR3 is CAIDRPPPPNTEAFF. The CDR3 DNA sequence: TGTGCCATCGACCGCCCGCCTCCGCCGAACACTGAAGCTTTCTTT.

The chain is built from TRBV7-3 and TRBJ2-2; 8 nucleotides line up with TRBD1. The J segment lost 4 bases and the V segment lost 2 bases, leaving 3 bases of the junction unmatched. The CDR3 contains 15 residues. Germline CDR1 reads SGHTA; CDR2 reads FQGTGA. The CDR3 nucleotides are TGTGCCAGCAGCTTAGGGACAGGACTCACCGGGGAGCTGTTTTTT. Translating gives CASSLGTGLTGELFF.

The chain carries TRBV29-1 and TRBJ1-1, with unresolved D. Between the trimmed V and J ends, which lost 6 bases and 1 base, there was a span of 15 bases. CDR3 length: 14 amino acids. Looked up from germline, CDR1 is SQVTM and CDR2 is ANQGSEA. CDR3 region: CSVEGVRANTEAFF. The CDR3 DNA reads TGCAGCGTCGAGGGTGTCCGAGCGAACACTGAAGCTTTCTTT.

J is TRBJ1-1 and V is TRBV9, with TRBD1 matching 9 bases. V was pared by 6 bases and J by 4 bases, with 7 bases of the junction left unmatched. The CDR3 is 14 amino acids. The germline CDR1 and CDR2 sequences are SGDLS and YYNGEE. CDR3: CASTPDRGSTEAFF. The CDR3 nucleotides are TGTGCCAGCACCCCGGACAGGGGTTCCACTGAAGCTTTCTTT.

This clonotype appeared many times. The genes are TRBV28 and TRBJ1-1; 7 nucleotides line up with TRBD1. Looked up from germline, CDR1 is MDHEN and CDR2 is SYDVKM. J gave up 4 bases and V 8 bases, and 25 bases lay outside the gene matches. The CDR3 sequence is 19 residues long. DNA of the CDR3: TGTGCCAGCGGTCGGCCGCCTAACCGGGACAGCCCATGGGGCACTGAAGCTTTCTTT. Its protein product is CASGRPPNRDSPWGTEAFF.

On this clonotype itself: Just one base apart from a much larger clone, this may be a read error. Without the conserved terminal phenylalanine or tryptophan, this CDR3 likely stems from a read error. The chain couples TRBV28 to TRBJ1-1, with TRBD1 matching 8 bases. From germline, CDR1 is MDHEN and CDR2 SYDVKM. The CDR3 spans 13 residues. With 0 bases clipped from V and 11 bases from J, the junction kept 5 bases outside the gene matches. CDR3 region: CASSLWDRAGAFS. The CDR3 bases are TGTGCCAGCAGTTTATGGGACAGGGCAGGGGCTTTCTCT.

This clonotype has at least ten counts. The genes are TRBV2 and TRBJ2-5; 7 nucleotides agree with TRBD1. V dropped 0 bases and J dropped 2; count of bases not matched to a gene: 9. Germline values: CDR1 SNHLY, CDR2 FYNNEI. This CDR3 is built from 17 residues. The DNA of the CDR3 is TGTGCCAGCAGTGAAGCATCGGCAGGGGGACGGCAAGAGACCCAGTACTTC. Protein product: CASSEASAGGRQETQYF.

Regarding this clonotype: This sequence is one base from a far larger clone and is likely a read error. This rearrangement joins TRBV7-9 to TRBJ2-5; the match to TRBD1 covers 7 bases. V lost 8 bases and J lost 2; bases outside the gene matches: 2. Germline CDR1 SEHNR, CDR2 FQNEAQ (reference sequence). CDR3 length: 12 residues. In nucleotides, the CDR3 is TGTGCCAGCCCGGGACAGCAAGAGACCCAGTACTTC. Residues: CASPGQQETQYF.

In its sample, this clonotype was seen a few times. The rearrangement uses TRBV20-1 and TRBJ1-6; D ambiguous. Germline V lookup: CDR1 DFQATT, CDR2 SNEGSKA (reference sequence). The CDR3 spans 15 residues. Trimming left V 4 bases short and J 0 bases short, with 10 bases between. The CDR3 spells CSATRPLSYNSPLHF. CDR3 nucleotide sequence: TGCAGTGCTACTAGACCTCTCTCCTATAATTCACCCCTCCACTTT.

This sequence joins TRBV6-1 and TRBJ2-7, with 7 bases matching TRBD2. The CDR3 is made up of 14 amino acids. Trimming cost V 5 bases and J 2 bases; bases outside gene matches: 6. Germline CDR1 and CDR2: MNHNS and SASEGT. The CDR3, as DNA: TGTGCCAGCAGTCAAAGAGGGACTACCTACGAGCAGTACTTC. This sequence encodes CASSQRGTTYEQYF.

This clonotype has only one observation. A read error is possible here, since a much larger clone lies one base away. The chain joins TRBV7-9 to TRBJ1-2; TRBD1 agrees at 8 bases. Germline-derived CDR1 and CDR2 are SEHNR and FQNEAQ (reference sequence). The V and J ends lost 5 bases and 7 bases, in that order; junction bases with no gene match: 12. The CDR3 runs to 15 residues. CDR3 loop: CASSAGQGAGSGYTF. DNA for the CDR3: TGTGCCAGCAGCGCCGGACAGGGAGCGGGATCTGGCTACACCTTC.

This clonotype was seen ten or more times. The gene calls are TRBV6-1 and TRBJ2-5; 15 nucleotides match TRBD2. Germline-derived CDR1 and CDR2 are MNHNS and SASEGT. The CDR3 loop spans 16 amino acids. V trimming: 6 bases; J trimming: 4 bases; junction bases outside the gene matches: 6. Here the CDR3 reads CASSRTSGRVRETQYF. The CDR3 DNA reads TGTGCCAGCAGCCGGACTAGCGGGAGGGTCCGAGAGACCCAGTACTTC.

Ten or more counts support this clonotype. The chain carries TRBV11-1 and TRBJ2-5; possibly TRBD1 or TRBD2 for D (6 bases each). The V end lost 5 bases, the J end lost 7 bases, and 23 bases lay between the germline ends. The CDR3 covers 16 residues. Germline V gene data show CDR1 as SGHAT and CDR2 as FQDESV (reference sequence). This CDR3 is CASSISGGGPRVTQYF. CDR3 coding DNA: TGTGCCAGCAGCATTAGCGGAGGGGGGCCAAGAGTGACCCAGTACTTC.